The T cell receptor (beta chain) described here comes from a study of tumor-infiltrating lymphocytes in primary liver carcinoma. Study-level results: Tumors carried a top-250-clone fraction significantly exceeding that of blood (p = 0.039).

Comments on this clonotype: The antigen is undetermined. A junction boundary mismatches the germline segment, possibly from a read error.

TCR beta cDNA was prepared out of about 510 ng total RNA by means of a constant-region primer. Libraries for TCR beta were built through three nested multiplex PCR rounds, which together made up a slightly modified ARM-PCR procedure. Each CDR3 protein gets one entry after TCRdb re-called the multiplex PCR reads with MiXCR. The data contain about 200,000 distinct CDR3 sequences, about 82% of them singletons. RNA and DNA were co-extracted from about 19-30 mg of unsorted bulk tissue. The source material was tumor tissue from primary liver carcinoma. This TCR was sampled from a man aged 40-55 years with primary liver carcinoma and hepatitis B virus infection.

DNA for the CDR3: TGTGCCGGCAGCCCAACAGCCTATGCCTACACTTTC. Encoded protein: CAGSPTAYAYTF. The V call is TRBV6-2 or TRBV6-3, the J call TRBJ1-2; no clear D gene. From germline, CDR1 is MNHEY and CDR2 SVGEGT. This CDR3 contains 12 residues.